The 32 T cell receptor beta chains presented below share a single source sample, sequenced in a study of blood T cells in healthy people across ages. The second PCR ran roughly 7 to 12 cycles with a sample-barcoded 5' primer and J-beta primers. Each CDR3 protein is one row after TCRdb ran MiXCR on the 5' RACE reads. The sample carries roughly 570,000 distinct CDR3 sequences, 25% to 30% recorded once. Sequenced: blood. The receptors derive from a woman in her 70s in good health.

The gene calls are TRBV7-9 and TRBJ1-2, with D possibly matching TRBD1 (5 bases). Looked up from germline, CDR1 is SEHNR and CDR2 is FQNEAQ (reference sequence). Trimming cost V 2 bases and J 1 base, with 8 bases left between them. The CDR3 totals 14 residues. The CDR3 loop is CASSLPGLNYGYTF. The CDR3 nucleotides read TGTGCCAGCAGCTTACCGGGACTTAACTATGGCTACACCTTC.

This clonotype was counted a few times. The chain recombines TRBV12-3 or TRBV12-4 with TRBJ1-2; D not certain. This CDR3 is built from 14 residues. V was pared by 1 base and J by 6 bases, with 12 bases between. Here the CDR3 reads CASSLGLPTNGYTF. As DNA, the CDR3 is TGTGCCAGCAGTTTAGGACTGCCCACGAATGGCTACACCTTC.

There are a few counts of this clonotype. An end of the junction does not agree with germline; a read error may underlie this. This chain uses TRBV20-1 with TRBJ1-1; D uncertain. In germline, CDR1 is DFQATT, CDR2 SNEGSKA (reference sequence). This CDR3 region has 10 residues. DNA of the CDR3: TGCAGTGCTGACCGACTGGGGAGCTCCTTT. This translates into CSADRLGSSF.

This clonotype was seen a few times. The V gene is TRBV4-1, the J gene TRBJ2-7; no definite D call. Trimming removed 1 base from V and 2 bases from J, with 12 bases in between. The CDR3 covers 15 residues. Germline assignment: CDR1 MGHRA and CDR2 YSYEKL. The CDR3 bases are TGCGCCAGCAGCCAAGTAGCCAATCCTACCTACGAGCAGTACTTC. Translated, it gives CASSQVANPTYEQYF.

This clonotype has more than one count but fewer than ten. This chain connects TRBV14 to TRBJ1-1, with D maybe TRBD1 (5 bases). CDR3 length: 14 residues. Germline CDR1 and CDR2: SGHDN and FVKESK. Trimming stripped 8 bases from V and 1 base from J, with 14 bases between. The CDR3 spells CASGSRQGNTEAFF. In DNA, the CDR3 is TGTGCCAGCGGTTCCCGGCAGGGGAACACTGAAGCTTTCTTT.

V is TRBV7-9 and J is TRBJ2-1; D is unresolved. The CDR3 has 14 residues. Per germline, CDR1 SEHNR and CDR2 FQNEAQ (reference sequence). V lost 7 bases, J lost 1 base, and 11 bases lay in between. The CDR3, as DNA: TGTGCCAGCACTATCGCTATTTCCTACAATGAGCAGTTCTTC. This codes for CASTIAISYNEQFF.

The CDR3 sequence: CAWTPGRAPSKETQYF. The CDR3 coding sequence is TGTGCCTGGACTCCCGGGAGGGCGCCATCGAAAGAGACCCAGTACTTC. The chain links TRBV30 to TRBJ2-5, with 8 bases identical to TRBD2. Germline V gene lookup returns CDR1 GTSNPN and CDR2 SVGIG (reference sequence). The J segment lost 3 bases and the V segment lost 4 bases, leaving 13 bases of the junction unmatched. CDR3 size: 16 residues.

CDR3 in amino acids: CASSPGAGGLETQYF. CDR3 in DNA: TGTGCCAGCAGTCCGGGAGCGGGGGGATTGGAGACCCAGTACTTC. The V and J genes are TRBV6-6 and TRBJ2-5; 9 positions agree with TRBD2. J lost 5 bases, V lost 5 bases, and 9 bases had no gene match. Germline-derived CDR1 and CDR2 are MNHNY and SVGAGI (reference sequence). This CDR3 comprises 15 residues.

This clonotype has just a few counts. The V call is TRBV20-1, the J call TRBJ2-2; 12 bases fit TRBD2. The V segment lost 3 bases and the J segment 0 bases; nucleotides outside the gene matches: 2. The CDR3 has 16 amino acids. The V gene's germline CDR1 is DFQATT and CDR2 SNEGSKA (reference sequence). The CDR3 nucleotides read TGCAGTGCTAGGACTAGCGGGGGTCCGAACACCGGGGAGCTGTTTTTT. Translation gives CSARTSGGPNTGELFF.

This rearrangement joins TRBV29-1 to TRBJ2-7, with D uncertain. CDR3 length: 11 amino acids. The germline V gene has CDR1 SQVTM and CDR2 ANQGSEA. V gave up 4 bases and J gave up 3 bases, with 7 bases separating them. In DNA form, the CDR3 reads TGCAGCGTTGGGTGGGGCTACGAGCAGTACTTC. Protein product: CSVGWGYEQYF.

This clonotype was seen many times. The rearrangement links TRBV7-2 to TRBJ1-1, with D uncertain. V lost 4 bases and J lost 7, with 19 bases in between. This CDR3 has 15 residues. Germline V gives CDR1 SGHTA, CDR2 FQGNSA. The CDR3: CASSSPDRASFEAFF. For the CDR3, the DNA is TGTGCCAGCAGCTCACCCGATCGGGCATCCTTTGAAGCTTTCTTT.

The chain employs TRBV25-1 and TRBJ1-4; D is unresolved. V was clipped by 3 bases and J by 8 bases, with 16 bases between them. Germline-derived CDR1 and CDR2 are MGHDK and SYGVNS. The CDR3 runs 15 residues. The DNA of the CDR3 is TGTGCCAGCAGTGATGATCAGTCCCTGAGGGAAAAACTGTTTTTT. Translating gives CASSDDQSLREKLFF.

This clonotype occurred a few times. The rearrangement links TRBV29-1 to TRBJ2-5; no clear D. Matching the DNA end better, TRBJ2-7 makes the J call doubtful. CDR1 is SQVTM, CDR2 ANQGSEA, per germline. This CDR3 has 11 amino acids. The CDR3 sequence: CSGRGYYEQYF. The CDR3 nucleotides read TGCAGCGGGCGAGGATACTACGAGCAGTACTTC.

This clonotype came up a few times. The chain carries TRBV12-3 or TRBV12-4 and TRBJ1-2; D unclear. This CDR3 comprises 13 residues. Trimming left V 6 bases short and J 2 bases short, with 10 bases between. CDR3 protein: CASSRGMNYGYTF. DNA for the CDR3: TGTGCCAGCAGCCGCGGGATGAACTATGGCTACACCTTC.

The genes are TRBV29-1 and TRBJ1-2; 8 positions agree with TRBD1. V shed 5 bases and J 5 bases; nucleotides not matched to a gene: 16. Looked up from germline, CDR1 is SQVTM and CDR2 is ANQGSEA. The CDR3 length is 16 residues. Written as DNA, the CDR3 is TGCAGCGTTCCACTAAGTTTCGGGACAGGAAGATATGGCTACACCTTC. This encodes CSVPLSFGTGRYGYTF.

Turning to this clonotype: One end of the junction does not line up with germline, which may come from a read error. The genes are TRBV20-1 and TRBJ2-7; TRBD1 or TRBD2 may be the D gene (5 bases each). The CDR3 totals 12 residues. CDR1 is DFQATT and CDR2 is SNEGSKA in the germline V gene (reference sequence). As DNA, the CDR3 is TGCAGTGCTAGCCCTGGGGACCTCGAGCGGTACTTC. Its protein is CSASPGDLERYF.

In its sample, this clonotype was seen a few times. The genes are TRBV6-5 and TRBJ1-4; perhaps TRBD1 as D (6 bases). CDR1 and CDR2 (germline): MNHEY, SVGAGI. Trimming stripped 6 bases from V and 6 bases from J, with 11 bases between. This CDR3 contains 13 residues. The CDR3 sequence: CASSRAGDEKLFF. As DNA, the CDR3 is TGTGCCAGCAGCCGCGCAGGGGATGAAAAACTGTTTTTT.

As DNA, the CDR3 is TGTGCCAGCAGCCAAGAACAAACGGGACAGCAGTACTATGGCTACACCTTC. The encoded protein is CASSQEQTGQQYYGYTF. The chain couples TRBV4-2 to TRBJ1-2; 7 positions match TRBD1. CDR3 length: 17 amino acids. The J segment lost 3 bases and the V segment lost 0 bases, leaving 10 bases of the junction unmatched. Germline loops: CDR1 LGHNA, CDR2 YNFKEQ.

There are a few counts of this clonotype. The genes are TRBV12-3 or TRBV12-4 and TRBJ2-2; D tentatively reads TRBD1 or TRBD2 (5 bases each). The length of the CDR3 is 13 residues. V was trimmed by 5 bases and J by 4 bases, leaving 8 bases between them. In DNA, the CDR3 is TGTGCCAGCAGTGGGACGGGCACCGGGGAGCTGTTTTTT. Translated: CASSGTGTGELFF.

The chain uses TRBV18 and TRBJ2-1; 9 positions agree with TRBD1. CDR3 length: 17 amino acids. Trimming at V came to 2 bases and at J to 1 base, leaving 6 bases not matched to a gene. Per the germline V gene, CDR1 is KGHSH and CDR2 is LQKENI. CDR3 DNA sequence: TGTGCCAGCTCACCATGGATGGGGACAGGGTCCTACAATGAGCAGTTCTTC. This gives the protein CASSPWMGTGSYNEQFF.

This clonotype was recorded a few times. The chain has TRBV10-3 and TRBJ2-1, with TRBD2 identical over 10 bases. The V gene end was trimmed by 11 bases and the J gene end by 7 bases; junction bases not matched to a gene: 14. The CDR3 extends over 15 amino acids. The V gene's germline CDR1 is ENHRY and CDR2 SYGVKD. The CDR3 protein is CASLSAGGPRNEQFF. The CDR3 nucleotides read TGTGCCTCTCTTTCAGCGGGGGGGCCGCGTAATGAGCAGTTCTTC.

This clonotype was detected ten times or more. The V and J genes are TRBV29-1 and TRBJ2-3; D may correspond to TRBD1 or TRBD2 (5 bases each). CDR1 is SQVTM, CDR2 ANQGSEA, per germline. V lost 7 bases and J 8 bases, leaving 19 bases between the germline ends. The CDR3 sequence is 13 residues long. The CDR3 nucleotides read TGCAGCGCCCTCCGGGACCGACATCTTACGCAGTATTTT. This translates into CSALRDRHLTQYF.

The gene calls are TRBV7-8 and TRBJ2-7; D is unresolved. There are 15 residues in the CDR3. V dropped 4 bases and J dropped 2 bases, with 15 bases sitting between them. Germline CDR1 reads SGHVS; CDR2 reads FQNEAQ. This CDR3 is CASSSRAGLTYEQYF. For the CDR3, the DNA is TGTGCCAGCAGCTCAAGGGCAGGTCTGACCTACGAGCAGTACTTC.

The gene calls are TRBV4-1 and TRBJ2-3; TRBD1 matches at 8 bases. This CDR3 spans 16 amino acids. J lost 3 bases, V lost 4 bases, and 9 bases had no gene match. From germline, CDR1 is MGHRA and CDR2 YSYEKL. CDR3 sequence (DNA): TGCGCCAGCAGCCTACTGGACAGGGAAGGTACAGATACGCAGTATTTT. It yields the protein CASSLLDREGTDTQYF.

In its sample, this clonotype was seen a few times. The rearrangement links TRBV5-1 to TRBJ2-5, with 12 positions matching TRBD1. Germline lookup yields CDR1 SGHRS and CDR2 YFSETQ. V trimming: 2 bases; J trimming: 5 bases; junction bases outside the gene matches: 4. The CDR3 contains 15 residues. Written as DNA, the CDR3 is TGCGCCAGCAGCTTCCGGGACAGGGGGCTGGAGACCCAGTACTTC. This sequence encodes CASSFRDRGLETQYF.

This clonotype appeared a few times. The chain has TRBV9 and TRBJ2-1; D not resolved. There are 12 residues in the CDR3. Trimming shortened V by 3 bases and J by 5 bases, and 6 bases separated the two germline ends. From germline, CDR1 is SGDLS and CDR2 YYNGEE. This CDR3 reads CASSGVNNEQFF. In DNA, the CDR3 is TGTGCCAGCAGCGGGGTCAACAATGAGCAGTTCTTC.

CDR3 sequence: CASNPTGGVTDTQYF. Here the CDR3 DNA reads TGTGCCAGCAACCCGACAGGGGGGGTCACAGATACGCAGTATTTT. V gene TRBV5-6 combines with J gene TRBJ2-3, with 9 bases lining up with TRBD1. CDR3 length: 15 residues. V was clipped by 6 bases and J by 2 bases; unmatched bases: 7. Germline CDR1 is SGHDT and CDR2 is YYEEEE. The full variable domain, its missing parts supplied by reference TRBV5-6 and TRBJ2-3, is DAGVTQSPTHLIKTRGQQVTLRCSPKSGHDTVSWYQQALGQGPQFIFQYYEEEERQRGNFPDRFSGHQFPNYSSELNVNALLLGDSALYLCASNPTGGVTDTQYFGPGTRLTVL.

There are a few counts of this clonotype. The chain is built from TRBV7-2 and TRBJ2-1; D gene ambiguous. This CDR3 contains 13 residues. Germline CDR1 SGHTA, CDR2 FQGNSA. V was shortened by 5 bases and J by 3 bases, with 8 bases between the two germline ends. This CDR3 reads CASSLNNYNEQFF. The DNA for the CDR3 is TGTGCCAGCAGCCTGAATAACTACAATGAGCAGTTCTTC.

Regarding this clonotype: One end of the junction fails to match germline, which may point to a read error. The chain recombines TRBV7-9 with TRBJ1-3, with no clear D. The CDR3 loop spans 15 amino acids. CDR1 SEHNR and CDR2 FQNEAQ come from the germline V gene (reference sequence). The DNA for the CDR3 is TGTGCTAGCAGCTCTCGAGGCTTGGGGGGAAACACCATATATTTT. It is translated as CASSSRGLGGNTIYF.

This clonotype was counted only a few times. The CDR3 spells CSVLVERSEKLFF. The CDR3 DNA sequence: TGCAGTGTTCTGGTGGAAAGGAGCGAAAAACTGTTTTTT. This rearrangement joins TRBV20-1 to TRBJ1-4; no firm D call. Trimming shortened V by 7 bases and J by 8 bases, and 17 bases separated the two germline ends. CDR3 length: 13 amino acids. CDR1 is DFQATT, CDR2 SNEGSKA, per germline (reference sequence).

This clonotype has a handful of counts. The J gene is TRBJ1-4, the V gene TRBV19; TRBD1 agrees at 8 bases. Germline loops: CDR1 LNHDA, CDR2 SQIVND (reference sequence). CDR3 length: 14 amino acids. V trimming: 5 bases; J trimming: 3 bases; junction bases outside the gene matches: 2. The CDR3 protein is CASSVTGANEKLFF. Written as DNA, the CDR3 is TGTGCCAGTAGTGTGACAGGGGCTAATGAAAAACTGTTTTTT.

This clonotype showed up just a few times. The chain links TRBV6-6 to TRBJ2-3; 7 bases align to TRBD1. Germline assignment: CDR1 MNHNY and CDR2 SVGAGI (reference sequence). Trimming at V came to 6 bases and at J to 1 base, leaving 7 bases not matched to a gene. This CDR3 has 15 amino acids. The DNA of the CDR3 is TGTGCCAGCAGCCAACAGGGGCGGGGCACAGATACGCAGTATTTT. Translation: CASSQQGRGTDTQYF.